These 23 T cell receptor beta chains originate from one sample sequenced in a study of cytomegalovirus exposure and HLA in healthy donors. Both 60 Vbeta primers and 13 Jbeta primers went into the PCR. Method: immunoSEQ multiplex PCR; TCRdb's copy keeps in-frame clones and lacks some. The sample has about 87,000 clones; 74% are singletons. Sequenced: PBMCs. The origin of the receptors is a man aged 25-45 years in good health and CMV-seropositive.

V usage is TRBV4-2 and J usage is TRBJ2-1, with 7 bases identical to TRBD2. Germline V gene sequence: CDR1 LGHNA, CDR2 YNFKEQ. CDR3 length equals 18 residues. Germline trimming cut 1 base from V and 5 bases from J; bases unmatched to any gene: 14. CDR3 DNA: TGTGCCAGCAGCCAAGCAGGTCCTTGGGGGGGTAGGAACAATGAGCAGTTCTTC. Its translation: CASSQAGPWGGRNNEQFF.

The rearrangement joins TRBV7-2 to TRBJ2-3; a weak D match, TRBD2 (7 bases). This CDR3 has 16 amino acids. V was cut by 5 bases and J by 1 base, with 16 bases left in between. Germline V lookup: CDR1 SGHTA, CDR2 FQGNSA. The CDR3 region has the DNA TGTGCCAGCAGCCCCAAGGGGCGGGGGCGCACAGATACGCAGTATTTT. Residues: CASSPKGRGRTDTQYF.

As regards this clone: The sample holds other DNA sequences that translate to the same CDR3. This chain uses TRBV5-1 with TRBJ2-7; no reliable D call. The CDR3 runs 14 residues. Germline-derived CDR1 and CDR2 are SGHRS and YFSETQ. V was pared by 2 bases and J by 0 bases, with 9 bases between. CDR3 residues: CASSLGGLSYEQYF. CDR3 DNA: TGCGCCAGCAGCTTAGGTGGGCTCTCCTACGAGCAGTACTTC.

This clone was seen only a few times. This rearrangement joins TRBV6-5 to TRBJ2-1, with D uncertain. Germline CDR1 is MNHEY and CDR2 is SVGAGI. Trimming shortened V by 8 bases and J by 4 bases, and 12 bases separated the two germline ends. CDR3 length: 13 amino acids. This CDR3 reads CASSSAAYNEQFF. DNA of the CDR3: TGTGCCAGCTCGAGTGCTGCTTACAATGAGCAGTTCTTC.

The CDR3 coding sequence is TGTGCCAGCAGTCAACGGACAGGGGCCTACGAGCAGTACTTC. Translation: CASSQRTGAYEQYF. This sequence joins TRBV27 and TRBJ2-7; 9 bases are shared with TRBD1. Germline V gene lookup returns CDR1 MNHEY and CDR2 SMNVEV (reference sequence). This CDR3 spans 14 amino acids. V lost 5 bases and J lost 2; bases outside the gene matches: 4.

Judged by abundance, this clone is medium-sized. The chain recombines TRBV6-4 with TRBJ2-3, with 10 bases lining up with TRBD1. There are 15 residues in the CDR3. The V gene's germline CDR1 is MRHNA and CDR2 SNTAGT. V gave up 2 bases and J gave up 2 bases; unmatched junction bases: 1. In nucleotides, the CDR3 is TGTGCCAGCAGTGACGGGACAGGGGTCACAGATACGCAGTATTTT. This sequence encodes CASSDGTGVTDTQYF.

This clone has only a few counts. The identical CDR3 is also encoded by other nucleotide sequences in the sample. The V and J genes are TRBV6-5 and TRBJ1-2, with 10 bases matching TRBD1. Germline V gene data show CDR1 as MNHEY and CDR2 as SVGAGI. The V and J ends lost 2 bases and 4 bases, in that order; junction bases with no gene match: 7. The CDR3 spans 16 residues. This CDR3 reads CASSYLRTGGSYGYTF. The CDR3 nucleotides read TGTGCCAGCAGTTACCTCAGGACAGGGGGGAGCTATGGCTACACCTTC.

The chain couples TRBV7-3 to TRBJ2-5, with 11 bases lining up with TRBD2. From germline, CDR1 is SGHTA and CDR2 FQGTGA. The CDR3 runs 18 residues. J lost 4 bases, V lost 5 bases, and 15 bases had no gene match. CDR3 DNA sequence: TGTGCCAGCAGCCCAAGGGGGATAAATGGACTAGCGGGAGAGACCCAGTACTTC. This encodes CASSPRGINGLAGETQYF. Looking up the rest from reference TRBV7-3 and TRBJ2-5 gives the full variable domain: GAGVSQTPSNKVTEKGKYVELRCDPISGHTALYWYRQSLGQGPEFLIYFQGTGAADDSGLPNDRFFAVRPEGSVSTLKIQRTERGDSAVYLCASSPRGINGLAGETQYFGPGTRLLVL.

In this sample, this clone turned up a few times. The chain combines TRBV27 with TRBJ2-3; perhaps TRBD1 as D (5 bases). V gave up 0 bases and J gave up 10 bases, with 8 bases separating them. There are 12 residues in the CDR3. Germline V gene lookup returns CDR1 MNHEY and CDR2 SMNVEV (reference sequence). CDR3 in DNA: TGTGCCAGCAGTTTATCAGGGGCAGCGCAGTATTTT. Translated, it gives CASSLSGAAQYF.

The chain joins TRBV15 to TRBJ2-7, with D perhaps matching TRBD1 (5 bases). CDR3 length: 14 amino acids. CDR1 is LNHNV and CDR2 is YYDKDF in the germline V gene (reference sequence). V gave up 0 bases and J gave up 3 bases, with 9 bases separating them. The CDR3 reads CATSREGRDYEQYF. CDR3 DNA: TGTGCCACCAGCAGAGAAGGCAGGGACTACGAGCAGTACTTC.

V usage is TRBV7-6 and J usage is TRBJ2-5; 9 nucleotides line up with TRBD2. The end of the DNA fits TRBJ2-7 better, so the J call may be wrong. Per the germline V gene, CDR1 is SGHVS and CDR2 is FNYEAQ. This CDR3 has 14 amino acids. This chain's CDR3 is CASSAGGARYEQYF. In DNA, the CDR3 is TGTGCCAGCAGCGCGGGGGGGGCGAGGTACGAGCAGTACTTC.

J is TRBJ2-7 and V is TRBV6-6; a weak D match, TRBD2 (6 bases). The CDR3 sequence is 13 residues long. Germline-derived CDR1 and CDR2 are MNHNY and SVGAGI (reference sequence). V lost 6 bases and J lost 2, with 11 bases in between. Here the CDR3 reads CASREREPYEQYF. DNA for the CDR3: TGTGCCAGCAGGGAACGGGAGCCCTACGAGCAGTACTTC.

V is TRBV30 and J is TRBJ2-1; D is unresolved. Between the trimmed V and J ends, which lost 3 bases and 0 bases, there was a span of 9 bases. Germline V lookup: CDR1 GTSNPN, CDR2 SVGIG (reference sequence). There are 14 residues in the CDR3. CDR3 in amino acids: CAWSGEPSYNEQFF. CDR3 coding DNA: TGTGCCTGGAGCGGAGAACCCTCCTACAATGAGCAGTTCTTC.

The V gene is TRBV7-3, the J gene TRBJ2-3; 9 nucleotides agree with TRBD1. V trimming: 1 base; J trimming: 5 bases; junction bases outside the gene matches: 10. The CDR3 sequence is 17 residues long. Germline V gene lookup returns CDR1 SGHTA and CDR2 FQGTGA. This CDR3 reads CASSLMGQGTGLDTQYF. CDR3 coding DNA: TGTGCCAGCAGCTTAATGGGCCAAGGGACAGGGTTAGATACGCAGTATTTT.

The chain recombines TRBV6-6 with TRBJ1-3, with a possible D match to TRBD1 (5 bases). Germline values: CDR1 MNHNY, CDR2 SVGAGI (reference sequence). V was trimmed by 5 bases and J by 3 bases, leaving 14 bases between them. The CDR3 loop spans 15 amino acids. The CDR3 region has the DNA TGTGCCAGCAGTCCAGGGTATTATGGTGGAAACACCATATATTTT. It encodes CASSPGYYGGNTIYF.

The genes are TRBV5-1 and TRBJ2-3; 11 positions match TRBD2. Germline assignment: CDR1 SGHRS and CDR2 YFSETQ. Trimming took 1 base from V and 3 from J; bases not matched to a gene: 13. The CDR3 runs 19 residues. The CDR3 region has the DNA TGCGCCAGCAGCTTGCCAACCTCAATAGCGGGGGGGCCAACAGATACGCAGTATTTT. Its protein product is CASSLPTSIAGGPTDTQYF.

The chain has TRBV12-5 and TRBJ1-5, with D perhaps TRBD1 (5 bases). The CDR3 runs to 18 residues. Deletions cut 0 bases from V and 0 bases from J, with 15 bases between. Germline-derived CDR1 and CDR2 are LGHNT and FRNRAP. The CDR3 loop reads CASGLVQRGTYSNQPQHF. CDR3 coding DNA: TGTGCTAGTGGTTTGGTACAGCGGGGGACCTATAGCAATCAGCCCCAGCATTTT.

This clone was seen more than once but under ten times. The genes are TRBV6-1 and TRBJ2-7; TRBD2 is a possible D gene (6 bases). Germline lookup yields CDR1 MNHNS and CDR2 SASEGT. Trimming pared 8 bases from V and 2 bases from J, leaving 16 bases between. The CDR3 runs to 14 residues. The CDR3 nucleotides are TGTGCCAGCCGCTGGGGGGTTGTTCCCTACGAGCAGTACTTC. Amino acids: CASRWGVVPYEQYF.

This chain uses TRBV19 with TRBJ1-5, with TRBD1 identical over 8 bases. Germline assignment: CDR1 LNHDA and CDR2 SQIVND (reference sequence). The CDR3 is made up of 16 amino acids. After removal of 3 bases from V and 7 bases from J, the junction contained 11 bases not matched to a gene. CDR3 amino acids: CASSIGQGALLQPQHF. CDR3 sequence (DNA): TGTGCCAGTAGTATTGGGCAGGGGGCGCTTCTCCAGCCCCAGCATTTT.

This clone was recorded once. V is TRBV29-1 and J is TRBJ1-1; D remains unclear. Germline CDR1 SQVTM, CDR2 ANQGSEA. V was pared by 6 bases and J by 0 bases, with 11 bases between. The CDR3 loop spans 13 amino acids. CDR3 sequence reads: CSVPGKLNTEAFF. The CDR3 nucleotides read TGCAGCGTCCCGGGTAAATTGAACACTGAAGCTTTCTTT. The full variable domain, completed using reference TRBV29-1 and TRBJ1-1, is SAVISQKPSRDICQRGTSLTIQCQVDSQVTMMFWYRQQPGQSLTLIATANQGSEATYESGFVIDKFPISRPNLTFSTLTVSNMSPEDSSIYLCSVPGKLNTEAFFGQGTRLTVV.

The V and J genes are TRBV19 and TRBJ1-4; 8 bases fit TRBD1. Germline-derived CDR1 and CDR2 are LNHDA and SQIVND (reference sequence). This CDR3 is 15 amino acids long. V lost 6 bases, J lost 5 bases, and 8 bases stayed unmatched. CDR3 bases: TGTGCCAGTAGCTTCGGACAGGGTCTAAATGAAAAACTGTTTTTT. It is translated as CASSFGQGLNEKLFF.

This rearrangement joins TRBV11-2 to TRBJ2-4; possibly TRBD1 for D (6 bases). The CDR3 loop spans 17 amino acids. V lost 1 base, J lost 2 bases, and 15 bases lay in between. Germline V gene data show CDR1 as SGHAT and CDR2 as FQNNGV. The CDR3 sequence is CASSLASGQLTKNIQYF. CDR3 coding DNA: TGTGCCAGCAGCTTAGCTTCCGGACAGTTGACCAAAAACATTCAGTACTTC.

This chain links TRBV6-1 with TRBJ1-1; possible D gene TRBD1, 6 bases. Germline V gene data show CDR1 as MNHNS and CDR2 as SASEGT. The CDR3 is 14 residues long. V lost 5 bases to trimming and J lost 6 bases, with 16 bases between them. CDR3 sequence: CASSPGGGTAEAFF. The CDR3, as DNA: TGTGCCAGCAGTCCTGGGGGGGGCACGGCTGAAGCTTTCTTT.